This T cell receptor beta chain was observed in a study of T cell changes during pregnancy in multiple sclerosis. TCRdb's table, derived via immunoSEQ multiplex PCR, lists solely in-frame clones and lacks some. There are around 72,000 clones in the sample; approximately 90% occur only once, and 0.43% lies in the top ten. Sample: CD4+ T cells from peripheral blood mononuclear cells, taken before pregnancy. This TCR was sampled from a female donor with multiple sclerosis, enrolled in a pregnancy study.

In nucleotides, the CDR3 is TGTGCCAGCAGACCGGGATCTATCGCTTGGGAGCAGTACTTC. Translating gives CASRPGSIAWEQYF. V usage is TRBV27 and J usage is TRBJ2-7; possible D gene TRBD2, 5 bases. Trimming cost V 6 bases and J 7 bases, with 19 bases left between them. CDR1 is MNHEY, CDR2 SMNVEV, per germline (reference sequence). The CDR3 runs 14 residues.